At least ten counts were recorded for the clone carrying this T cell receptor (beta chain). Its target is unknown. The template was RNA from unsorted bulk tissue. Between August and November 2014, newly diagnosed, chemotherapy-naive lung cancer patients underwent thoracic surgery in China. The data are from a study of tumor and adjacent non-tumor tissue in lung cancer. Study context: Stage I to III disease affected about ten men and roughly five women aged about 31 to 80. Each sample yielded roughly 4.2 million productive TCRbeta reads on average.

Three rounds of nested PCR, following a modified ARM-PCR protocol, produced the TCRbeta library. TCRdb processed the multiplex PCR reads anew with MiXCR; each CDR3 protein has one entry. Among about 70,000 distinct CDR3 sequences, roughly 72% were seen once, and the ten largest hold roughly 30%. The germline V gene encodes CDR1 SGHRS and CDR2 YFSETQ. This CDR3 region has 14 residues. V lost 0 bases and J 3 bases, leaving 8 bases between the germline ends. Study findings and constraints: Compared with tumor, normal lung showed significantly lower TCR diversity.

This chain joins TRBV5-1 and TRBJ2-3; D is possibly TRBD2 (5 bases). The material sequenced was lung tumor tissue. The origin of this receptor is a man aged 60 to 69 with non-small cell lung cancer. As DNA, the CDR3 is TGCGCCAGCAGCTTGGTGGAGGAGACAGATACGCAGTATTTT. Its translation is CASSLVEETDTQYF.